The clone carrying this T cell receptor beta chain has just a few counts. TCRdb re-derived calls from the RT-PCR reads in MiXCR, one entry per CDR3 protein. The sample holds over 350,000 distinct CDR3 sequences; 16% are singletons and the top ten take 6% to 8%. The data are from a study of patients and donors after allogeneic stem cell transplantation. The CDR3 totals 11 residues. Germline V gene sequence: CDR1 DFQATT, CDR2 SNEGSKA (reference sequence). V shed 1 base and J shed 9 bases, with 10 bases lying between them. The sample was blood, either unsorted or a sorted T cell fraction (not recorded which). This clonotype was obtained from a human donor who was either an allogeneic HSCT recipient or a stem cell or donor lymphocyte infusion donor (not recorded which). It is not recorded whose cells these are; they may come from a transplant donor. The chain recombines TRBV20-1 with TRBJ2-7; either TRBD1 or TRBD2 may supply D (5 bases each). CDR3 region: CSARAGGPQYF. CDR3 in DNA: TGCAGTGCTAGAGCTGGGGGTCCGCAGTACTTC.